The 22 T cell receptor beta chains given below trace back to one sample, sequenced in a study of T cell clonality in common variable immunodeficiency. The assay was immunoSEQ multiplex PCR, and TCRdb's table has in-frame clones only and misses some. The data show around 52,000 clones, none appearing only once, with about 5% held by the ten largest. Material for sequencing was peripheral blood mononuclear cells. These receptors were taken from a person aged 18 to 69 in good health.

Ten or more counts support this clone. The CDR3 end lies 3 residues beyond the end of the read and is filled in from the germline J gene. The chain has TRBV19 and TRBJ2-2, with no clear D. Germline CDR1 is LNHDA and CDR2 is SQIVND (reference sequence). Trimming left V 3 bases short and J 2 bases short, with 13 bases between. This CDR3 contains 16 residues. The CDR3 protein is CASSIISNSNTGELFF. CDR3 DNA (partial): TGTGCCAGTAGTATCATCTCCAACAGTAACACCGGGGAG.

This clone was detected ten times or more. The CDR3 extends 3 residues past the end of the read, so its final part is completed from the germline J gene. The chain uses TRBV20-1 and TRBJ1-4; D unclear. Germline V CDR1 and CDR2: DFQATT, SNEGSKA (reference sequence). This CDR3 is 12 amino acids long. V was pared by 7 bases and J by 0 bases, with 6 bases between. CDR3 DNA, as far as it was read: TGCAGTGTACAAGCAACTAATGAAAAA. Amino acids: CSVQATNEK. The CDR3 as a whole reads CSVQATNEKLFF.

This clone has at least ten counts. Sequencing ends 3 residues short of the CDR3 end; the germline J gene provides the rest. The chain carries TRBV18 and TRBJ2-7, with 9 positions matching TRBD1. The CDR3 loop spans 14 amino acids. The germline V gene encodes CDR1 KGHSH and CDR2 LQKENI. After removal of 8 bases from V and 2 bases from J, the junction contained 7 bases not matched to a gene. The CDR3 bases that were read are TGTGCCAGCGCCCGGGACAGGGTTACCTACGAG. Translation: CASARDRVTYE. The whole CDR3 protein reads CASARDRVTYEQYF.

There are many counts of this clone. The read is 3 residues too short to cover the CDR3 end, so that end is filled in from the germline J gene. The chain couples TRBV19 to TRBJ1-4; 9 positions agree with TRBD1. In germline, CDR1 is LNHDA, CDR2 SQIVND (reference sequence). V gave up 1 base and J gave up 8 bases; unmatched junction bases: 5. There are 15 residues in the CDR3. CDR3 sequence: CASSIVGTGREKLFF. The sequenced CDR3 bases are TGTGCCAGTAGTATAGTAGGGACAGGGCGAGAAAAA. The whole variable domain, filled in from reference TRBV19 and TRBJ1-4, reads DGGITQSPKYLFRKEGQNVTLSCEQNLNHDAMYWYRQDPGQGLRLIYYSQIVNDFQKGDIAEGYSVSREKKESFPLTVTSAQKNPTAFYLCASSIVGTGREKLFFGSGTQLSVL.

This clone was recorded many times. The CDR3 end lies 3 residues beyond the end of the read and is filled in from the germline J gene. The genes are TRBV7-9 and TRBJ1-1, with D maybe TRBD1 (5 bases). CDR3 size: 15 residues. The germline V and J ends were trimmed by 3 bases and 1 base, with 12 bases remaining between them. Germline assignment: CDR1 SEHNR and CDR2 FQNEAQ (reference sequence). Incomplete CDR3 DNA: TGTGCCAGCAGCTTTTATCCAGGGCAGAACACTGAA. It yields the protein CASSFYPGQNTE. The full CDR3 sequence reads CASSFYPGQNTEAFF.

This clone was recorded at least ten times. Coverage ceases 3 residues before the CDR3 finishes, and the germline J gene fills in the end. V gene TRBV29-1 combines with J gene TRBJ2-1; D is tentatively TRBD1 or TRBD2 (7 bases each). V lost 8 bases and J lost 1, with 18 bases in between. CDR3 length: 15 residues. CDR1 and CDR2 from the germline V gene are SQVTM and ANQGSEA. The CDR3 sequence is CSQRGGGRSYNEQFF. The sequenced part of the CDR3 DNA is TGCAGCCAAAGAGGGGGCGGGAGATCCTACAATGAG.

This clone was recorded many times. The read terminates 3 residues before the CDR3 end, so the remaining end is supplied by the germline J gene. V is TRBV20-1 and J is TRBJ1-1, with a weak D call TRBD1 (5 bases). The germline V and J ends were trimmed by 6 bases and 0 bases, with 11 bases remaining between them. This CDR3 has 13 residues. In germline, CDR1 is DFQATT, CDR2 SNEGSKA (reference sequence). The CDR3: CSAQNRLNTEAFF. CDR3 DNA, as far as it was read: TGCAGTGCACAAAACAGGTTGAACACTGAA.

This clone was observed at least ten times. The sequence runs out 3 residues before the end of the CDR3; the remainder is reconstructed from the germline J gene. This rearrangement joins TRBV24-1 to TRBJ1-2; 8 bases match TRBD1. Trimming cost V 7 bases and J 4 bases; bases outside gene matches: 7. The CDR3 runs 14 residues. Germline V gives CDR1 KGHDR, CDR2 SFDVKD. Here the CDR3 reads CATRSGQGSYGYTF. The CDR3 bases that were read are TGTGCCACCAGATCCGGACAGGGAAGCTATGGC.

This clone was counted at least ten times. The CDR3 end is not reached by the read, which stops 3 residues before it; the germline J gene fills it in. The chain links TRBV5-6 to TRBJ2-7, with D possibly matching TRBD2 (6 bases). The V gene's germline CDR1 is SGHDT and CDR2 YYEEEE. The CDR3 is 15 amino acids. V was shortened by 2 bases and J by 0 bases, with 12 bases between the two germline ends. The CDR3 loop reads CASSFSAGYSYEQYF. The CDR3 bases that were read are TGTGCCAGCAGCTTCTCGGCGGGATACTCCTACGAG.

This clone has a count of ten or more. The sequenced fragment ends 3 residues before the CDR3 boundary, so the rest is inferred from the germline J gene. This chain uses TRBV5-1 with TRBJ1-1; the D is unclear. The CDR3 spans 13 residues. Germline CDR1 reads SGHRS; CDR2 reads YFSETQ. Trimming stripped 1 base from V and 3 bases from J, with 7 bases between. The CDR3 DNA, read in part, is TGCGCCAGCAGCTTGTCCCGGGACACTGAA. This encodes CASSLSRDTE. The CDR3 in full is CASSLSRDTEAFF.

The CDR3 sequence: CASSLRGQLNTEAFF. Incomplete CDR3 DNA: TGTGCCAGCAGCTTACGGGGACAGCTGAACACTGAA. The J gene is TRBJ1-1, the V gene TRBV7-8; 7 bases line up with TRBD1. Sequencing ends 3 residues short of the CDR3 end; the germline J gene provides the rest. In germline, CDR1 is SGHVS, CDR2 FQNEAQ. The CDR3 extends over 15 amino acids. The V segment lost 2 bases and the J segment 0 bases; nucleotides outside the gene matches: 3.

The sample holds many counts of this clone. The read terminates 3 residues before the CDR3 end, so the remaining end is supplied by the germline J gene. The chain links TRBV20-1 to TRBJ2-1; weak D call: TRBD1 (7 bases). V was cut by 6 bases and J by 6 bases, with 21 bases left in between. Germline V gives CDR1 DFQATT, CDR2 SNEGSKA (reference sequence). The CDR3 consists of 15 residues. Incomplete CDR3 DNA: TGCAGTGCAGACACATCCAGGGGGGCCGGCAATGAG. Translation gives CSADTSRGAGNE. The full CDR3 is CSADTSRGAGNEQFF.

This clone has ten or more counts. CDR3 bases read: TGTGCCAGCACTTTAGACAGGCATGAAAAA. Residues: CASTLDRHEK. The whole CDR3 protein is CASTLDRHEKLFF. The rearrangement links TRBV7-2 to TRBJ1-4; possibly TRBD1 for D (6 bases). The CDR3 goes on 3 residues after the read ends, and that part is filled in from the germline J gene. The CDR3 spans 13 residues. The V gene lost 7 bases and the J gene lost 6 bases, with 12 bases spanning the gap. Germline V gene lookup returns CDR1 SGHTA and CDR2 FQGNSA.

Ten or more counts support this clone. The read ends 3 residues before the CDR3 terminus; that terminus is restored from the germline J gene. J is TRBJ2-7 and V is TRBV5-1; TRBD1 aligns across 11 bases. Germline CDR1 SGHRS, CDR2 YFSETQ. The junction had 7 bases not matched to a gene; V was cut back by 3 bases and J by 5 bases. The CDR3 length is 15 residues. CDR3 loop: CASSSGQGAMNEQYF. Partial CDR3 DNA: TGCGCCAGCAGCTCCGGACAGGGGGCGATGAACGAG. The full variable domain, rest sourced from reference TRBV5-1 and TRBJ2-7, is KAGVTQTPRYLIKTRGQQVTLSCSPISGHRSVSWYQQTPGQGLQFLFEYFSETQRNKGNFPGRFSGRQFSNSRSEMNVSTLELGDSALYLCASSSGQGAMNEQYFGPGTRLTVT.

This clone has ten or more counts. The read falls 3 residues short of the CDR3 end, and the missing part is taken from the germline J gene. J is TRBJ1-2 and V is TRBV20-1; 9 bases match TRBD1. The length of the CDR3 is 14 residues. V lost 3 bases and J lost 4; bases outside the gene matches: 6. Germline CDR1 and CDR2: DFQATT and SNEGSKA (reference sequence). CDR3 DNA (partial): TGCAGTGCTAGCACAGGGGGCTTGGCCTATGGC. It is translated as CSASTGGLAYG. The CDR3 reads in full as CSASTGGLAYGYTF.

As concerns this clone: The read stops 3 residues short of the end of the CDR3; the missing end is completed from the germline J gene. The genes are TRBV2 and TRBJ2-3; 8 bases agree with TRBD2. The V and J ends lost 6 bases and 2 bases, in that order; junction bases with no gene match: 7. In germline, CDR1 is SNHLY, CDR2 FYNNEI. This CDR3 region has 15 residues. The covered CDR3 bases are TGTGCCAGCAGCGCCACTAGCGGCTCCACAGATACG. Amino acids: CASSATSGSTDT. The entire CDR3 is CASSATSGSTDTQYF.

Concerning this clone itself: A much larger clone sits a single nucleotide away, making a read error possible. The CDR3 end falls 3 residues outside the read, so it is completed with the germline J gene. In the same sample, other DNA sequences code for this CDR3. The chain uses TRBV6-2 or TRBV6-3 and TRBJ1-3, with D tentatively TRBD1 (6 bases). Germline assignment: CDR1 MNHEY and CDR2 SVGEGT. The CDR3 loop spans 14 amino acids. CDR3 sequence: CASSDAGAGNTIYF. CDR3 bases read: TGTGCCAGCAGTGACGCAGGGGCTGGAAACACG.

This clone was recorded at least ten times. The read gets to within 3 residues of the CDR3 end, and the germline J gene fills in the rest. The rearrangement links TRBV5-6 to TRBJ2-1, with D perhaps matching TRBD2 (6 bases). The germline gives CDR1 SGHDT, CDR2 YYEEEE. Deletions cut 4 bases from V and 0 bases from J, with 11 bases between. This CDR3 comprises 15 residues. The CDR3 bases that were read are TGTGCCAGCAGCCGTGCGGGAAGCTCCTACAATGAG. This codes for CASSRAGSSYNE. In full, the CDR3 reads CASSRAGSSYNEQFF.

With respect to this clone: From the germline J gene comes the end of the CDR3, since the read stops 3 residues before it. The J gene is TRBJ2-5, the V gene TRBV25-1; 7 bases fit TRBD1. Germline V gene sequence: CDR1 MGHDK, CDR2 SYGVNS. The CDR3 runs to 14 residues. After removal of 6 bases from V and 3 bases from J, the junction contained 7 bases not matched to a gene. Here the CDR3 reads CASSALGQKETQYF. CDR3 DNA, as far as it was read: TGTGCCAGCAGCGCCCTGGGACAGAAAGAGACC. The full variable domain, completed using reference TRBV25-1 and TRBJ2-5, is EADIYQTPRYLVIGTGKKITLECSQTMGHDKMYWYQQDPGMELHLIHYSYGVNSTEKGDLSSESTVSRIRTEHFPLTLESARPSHTSQYLCASSALGQKETQYFGPGTRLLVL.

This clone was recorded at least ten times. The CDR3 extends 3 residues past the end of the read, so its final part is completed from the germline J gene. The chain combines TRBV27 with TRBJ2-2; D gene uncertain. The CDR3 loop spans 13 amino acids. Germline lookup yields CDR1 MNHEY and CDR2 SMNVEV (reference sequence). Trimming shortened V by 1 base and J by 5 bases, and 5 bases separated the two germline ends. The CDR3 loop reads CASSLLRTGELFF. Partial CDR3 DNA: TGTGCCAGCAGTTTATTGCGTACCGGGGAG.

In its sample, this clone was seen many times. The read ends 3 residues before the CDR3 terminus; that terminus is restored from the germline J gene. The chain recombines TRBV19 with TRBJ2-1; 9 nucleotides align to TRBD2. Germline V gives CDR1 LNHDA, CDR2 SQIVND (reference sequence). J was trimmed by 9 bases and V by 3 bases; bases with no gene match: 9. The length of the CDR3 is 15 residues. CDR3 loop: CASSISLAGASEQFF. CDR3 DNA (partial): TGTGCCAGTAGTATTAGTTTAGCGGGAGCTAGTGAG.

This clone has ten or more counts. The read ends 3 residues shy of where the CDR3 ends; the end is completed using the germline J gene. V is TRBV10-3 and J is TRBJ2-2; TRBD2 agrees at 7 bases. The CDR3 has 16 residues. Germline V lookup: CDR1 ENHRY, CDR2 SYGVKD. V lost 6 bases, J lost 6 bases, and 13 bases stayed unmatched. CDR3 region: CAISPQAGRAAGELFF. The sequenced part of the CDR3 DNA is TGTGCCATCAGCCCCCAGGCAGGGAGGGCCGCCGGGGAG.